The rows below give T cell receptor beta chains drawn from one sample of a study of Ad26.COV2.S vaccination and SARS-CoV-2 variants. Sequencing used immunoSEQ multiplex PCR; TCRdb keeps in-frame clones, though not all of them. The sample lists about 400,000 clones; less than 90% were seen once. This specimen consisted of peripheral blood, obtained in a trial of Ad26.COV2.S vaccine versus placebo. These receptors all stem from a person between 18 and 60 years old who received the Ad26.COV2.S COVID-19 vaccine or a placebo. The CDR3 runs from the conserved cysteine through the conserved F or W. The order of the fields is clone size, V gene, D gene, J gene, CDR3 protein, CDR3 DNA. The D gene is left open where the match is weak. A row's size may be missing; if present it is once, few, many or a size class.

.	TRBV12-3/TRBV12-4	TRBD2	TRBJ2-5	CASSDGGQETQYF	TGTGCCAGCAGCGACGGGGGGCAAGAGACCCAGTACTTC
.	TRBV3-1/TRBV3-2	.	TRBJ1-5	CASSQVDSQPQHF	TGTGCCAGCAGCCAGGTGGACAGTCAGCCCCAGCATTTT
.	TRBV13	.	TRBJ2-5	CASSSGGGRETQYF	TGTGCCAGCAGCTCAGGGGGAGGGAGAGAGACCCAGTACTTC
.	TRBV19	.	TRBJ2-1	CASSRRISVNEQFF	TGTGCCAGTAGCCGCAGGATCTCGGTCAATGAGCAGTTCTTC
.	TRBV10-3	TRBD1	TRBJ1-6	CAISGDRDSPLHF	TGTGCCATCAGTGGAGACAGGGATTCACCCCTCCACTTT
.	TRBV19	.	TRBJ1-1	CASTLGASTEAFF	TGTGCCAGTACCTTGGGCGCGTCCACTGAAGCTTTCTTT
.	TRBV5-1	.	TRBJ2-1	CASSRIWGEQFF	TGCGCCAGCAGCCGTATTTGGGGTGAGCAGTTCTTC
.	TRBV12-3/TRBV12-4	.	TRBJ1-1	CASSRPGVPEAFF	TGTGCCAGCTCGAGACCGGGTGTCCCTGAAGCTTTCTTT
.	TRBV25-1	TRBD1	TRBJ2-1	CASSEPGQGYNEQFF	TGTGCCAGCAGTGAACCCGGACAGGGTTACAATGAGCAGTTCTTC
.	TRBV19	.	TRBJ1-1	CASTGYMNTEAFF	TGTGCCAGTACCGGTTACATGAACACTGAAGCTTTCTTT
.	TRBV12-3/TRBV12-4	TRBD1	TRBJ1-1	CASSLGQGGAFF	TGTGCCAGCAGTTTAGGGCAGGGGGGCGCTTTCTTT
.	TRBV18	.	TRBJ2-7	CASSRYPGDGNEQYF	TGTGCCAGCTCACGCTATCCCGGAGATGGAAACGAGCAGTACTTC
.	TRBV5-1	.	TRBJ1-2	CASSLIGYTNYGYTF	TGCGCCAGCAGCTTGATTGGATATACTAACTATGGCTACACCTTC
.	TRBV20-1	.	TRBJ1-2	CSASRGGYGYTF	TGCAGTGCTAGTAGGGGGGGCTATGGCTACACCTTC
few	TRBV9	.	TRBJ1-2	CASSVAQTYGYTF	TGTGCCAGCAGCGTAGCTCAGACCTATGGCTACACCTTC
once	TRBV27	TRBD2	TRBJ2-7	CASSRGGALSEQYF	TGTGCCAGCAGTCGGGGGGGCGCTCTGAGCGAGCAGTACTTC
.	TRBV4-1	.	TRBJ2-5	CASSYIAGGGGGQYF	TGCGCCAGCAGCTACATAGCGGGCGGAGGGGGGGGCCAGTACTTC
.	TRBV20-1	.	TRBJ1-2	CSARGSHGYTF	TGCAGTGCTAGAGGTAGCCATGGCTACACCTTC
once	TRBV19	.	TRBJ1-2	CASSMEVTYAGYTF	TGTGCCAGTAGTATGGAGGTGACTTACGCTGGCTACACCTTC
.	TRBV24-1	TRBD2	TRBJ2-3	CATSGLAGTDTQYF	TGTGCCACCAGTGGACTAGCGGGCACAGATACGCAGTATTTT
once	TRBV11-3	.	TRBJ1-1	CASSSMGTSIANTEAFF	TGTGCCAGCAGCTCAATGGGGACTAGTATTGCAAACACTGAAGCTTTCTTT
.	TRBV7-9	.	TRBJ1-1	CASSLARQGRNTEAFF	TGTGCCAGCAGCTTAGCGCGTCAGGGGCGGAACACTGAAGCTTTCTTT
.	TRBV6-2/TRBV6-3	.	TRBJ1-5	CASSYYSGGGQPQHF	TGTGCCAGCAGTTACTACAGTGGGGGTGGGCAGCCCCAGCATTTT
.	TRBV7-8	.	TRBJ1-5	CASSNWMGGIQPQHF	TGTGCCAGCAGCAATTGGATGGGGGGCATTCAGCCCCAGCATTTT